This T cell receptor beta chain was recovered during a study of shared clonotypes between healthy human individuals (dated by TCRdb to 2019 to 2021). Context from the whole study: A couple of women and three men aged 18 to 49 years were included in the cohort. Per donor, three plates each were used for CD4 naive and CD4 memory, two for CD8 naive, and one for CD8 memory. To estimate repertoire size and how much clonotypes are shared between individuals, the study performed deep sequencing of blood TCR repertoires from about 5 healthy adults. Libraries were prepared and TCR repertoires were sequenced by different laboratories using diverse techniques, in order to increase sequencing depth and limit assay-specific biases. Each donor's leukapheresis produced roughly between about 0.8 and 8.9 billion PBMCs.

The donors were healthy, HIV-negative adults with no recently reported acute infections or vaccinations. Only Caucasian adults living in Nashville, Tennessee, USA were represented among the donors. Magnetic negative selection was used to enrich CD4+ T cells, after which naive cells were positively selected on CD45RA and the negative fraction became the memory subset. Blood was obtained by leukapheresis, after which PBMCs were separated by Ficoll-Histopaque density gradient centrifugation and cryopreserved in liquid nitrogen vapor phase. Analytical flow cytometry was used to check the purity and quantity of every magnetically sorted T cell population. Each sorted fraction had its genomic DNA isolated and then quantified by UV absorbance on a Nanodrop 2000c. Using the deep immunoSEQ assay, multiplex PCR amplified TCR CDR3 regions from genomic DNA. Extracted genomic DNA from each cell subset was distributed evenly across all wells of several immunoSEQ 96-well plates, and each plate was treated as a replicate. For sorted subsets, each replicate PCR was loaded with around 220 ng genomic DNA, equivalent to 30,000 or so T cell genomes. Purified libraries were measured with a Qubit 3.0 fluorometer, size-checked on a Bioanalyzer 2100, and measured again with the KAPA Library Quantification kit. Each immunoSEQ 96-well plate was sequenced on its own single-read 150-cycle Illumina NextSeq 550 flow cell. As for the original processing: The immunoSEQ output contained only junctional sequences without quality scores, so filtering could not match that applied to full-length reads. Sequences were annotated with PyIR, a Python wrapper for IgBLAST v1.9, using IMGT germline references to assign V/J genes and CDR3. Any read was removed if the V/J assignment was weak (E-value above 1e-6), the CDR3 was missing, or the read contained stop codons, out-of-frame junctions, or ambiguous translated residues. V3J clonotypes were defined by identical inferred V gene, J gene, and CDR3 amino acid sequence. Percentage overlap between repertoires was computed as shared unique clonotypes divided by the size of the smaller repertoire. Repertoire richness was assessed with RTK rarefaction, the Chao1 estimator, and Recon v2.1 estimates of unobserved clonotypes. OLGA was used to compute generation probabilities for all TCRbeta clonotypes that the gDNA method yielded from four donors. TCRdb provides this immuneACCESS table in a form limited to in-frame rearrangements. Some clones are lacking; in checked studies, under half of them reflect an unresolved V gene, and why the rest are absent is not known. V, J and clone size are taken as reported in that table, and D and trimming were inferred from the DNA itself. The sample data list over a million clones, and approximately 80% of these were observed just once. The ten biggest clones cover roughly 0.65% of the sample.

Points on this clone: No antigen is known for it. No much larger clonotype is one base removed from it; base qualities were not supplied.

The research as a whole found: Incomplete sequencing was indicated by rarefaction of sorted-subset datasets, despite the large sequencing depth. Across a handful of donors, about 4.5% of naive CD4, 3% to 3.5% of naive CD8, 2% to 2.5% of memory CD4, and around 0.4% of memory CD8 clonotypes were shared. Higher generation probabilities were observed for clonotypes shared by all four sorted-subset donors than for non-shared clonotypes. Only blood was sampled, and tissue TCR repertoires likely differ from those in blood. Because the study included a small number of donors, the genetic and exposure-history diversity represented was limited. Pairwise subsampling indicated that sequencing depth was expected to affect the degree of clonotype sharing among donors. Larger estimated clonotype richness was generally found for naive subsets than for memory subsets.

The source of this sequence is a man aged 18 to 29 in good health. Some clones in this sample may be carry-over from other donors' samples. Input material: memory CD4+ T cells from PBMCs. The cell subset or site label here, explained by the study, means: CD45RA-negative fraction.

In nucleotides, the sequence is TGTGCCAGCAGTTTAGGCAGGGGGAACTCTGGGGCCAACGTCCTGACTTTC. It encodes CASSLGRGNSGANVLTF. The V gene is TRBV27 and the J gene is TRBJ2-6; TRBD1 fits 7 bases in the junction. From the cysteine up to the phenylalanine, the CDR3 has a length of 17 residues. The entry retains the CDR3 DNA only, 51 bases that are in frame from base 1. Relative to germline, V is missing 2 bases and J is missing 0 bases, with 4 bases of the junction outside any gene match. Sequences MNHEY (CDR1) and SMNVEV (CDR2) are obtained from the germline V gene (reference sequence).